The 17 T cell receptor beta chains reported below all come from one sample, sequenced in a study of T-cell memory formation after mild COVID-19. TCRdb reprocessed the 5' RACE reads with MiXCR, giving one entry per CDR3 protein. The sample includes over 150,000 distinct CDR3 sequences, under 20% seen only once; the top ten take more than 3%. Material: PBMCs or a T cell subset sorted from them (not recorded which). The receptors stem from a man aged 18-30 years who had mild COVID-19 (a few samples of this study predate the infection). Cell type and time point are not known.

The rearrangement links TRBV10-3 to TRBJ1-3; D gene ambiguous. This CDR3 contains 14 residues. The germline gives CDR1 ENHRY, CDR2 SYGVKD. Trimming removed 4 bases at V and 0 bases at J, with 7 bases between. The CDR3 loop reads CAISGQTSGNTIYF. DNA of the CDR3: TGTGCCATCAGTGGACAAACCTCTGGAAACACCATATATTTT.

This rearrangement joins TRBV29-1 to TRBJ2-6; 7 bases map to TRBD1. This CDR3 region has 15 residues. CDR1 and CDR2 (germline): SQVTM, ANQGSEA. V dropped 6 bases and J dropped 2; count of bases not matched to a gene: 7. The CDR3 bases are TGCAGCGTGTCTACAGGGGCCACTGGGGCCAACGTCCTGACTTTC. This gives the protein CSVSTGATGANVLTF.

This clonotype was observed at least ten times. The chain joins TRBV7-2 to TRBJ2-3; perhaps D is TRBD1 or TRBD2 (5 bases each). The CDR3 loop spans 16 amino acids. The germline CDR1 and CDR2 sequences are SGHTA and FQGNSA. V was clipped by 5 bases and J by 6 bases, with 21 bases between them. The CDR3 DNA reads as TGTGCCAGCAGCCCACGCCGGGACCCCTCGTTGGATACGCAGTATTTT. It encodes CASSPRRDPSLDTQYF.

Here the CDR3 reads CASSQDFQAHEQYV. In DNA, the CDR3 is TGTGCCAGCAGCCAAGATTTCCAGGCCCACGAGCAGTACGTC. This chain uses TRBV4-2 with TRBJ2-7; D remains unclear. V was pared by 0 bases and J by 5 bases, with 11 bases between. Germline loops: CDR1 LGHNA, CDR2 YNFKEQ. The CDR3 runs 14 residues.

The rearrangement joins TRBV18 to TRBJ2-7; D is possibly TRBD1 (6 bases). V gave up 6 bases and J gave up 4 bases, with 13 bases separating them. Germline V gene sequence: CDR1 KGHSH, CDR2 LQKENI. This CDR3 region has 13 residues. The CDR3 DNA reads TGTGCCAGCTCGTCCGCACAGGGTTACGAGCAGTACGTC. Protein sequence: CASSSAQGYEQYV.

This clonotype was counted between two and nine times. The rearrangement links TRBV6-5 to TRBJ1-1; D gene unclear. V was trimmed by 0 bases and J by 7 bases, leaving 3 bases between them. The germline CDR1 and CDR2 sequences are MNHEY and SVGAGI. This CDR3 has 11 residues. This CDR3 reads CASSYSSEAFF. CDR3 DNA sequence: TGTGCCAGCAGTTACTCGAGTGAAGCTTTCTTT.

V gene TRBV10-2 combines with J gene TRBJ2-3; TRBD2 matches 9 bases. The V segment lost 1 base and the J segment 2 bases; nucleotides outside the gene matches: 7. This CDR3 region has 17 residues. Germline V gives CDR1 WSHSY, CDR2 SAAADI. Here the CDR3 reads CASSEYPLAGYTDTQYF. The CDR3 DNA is TGCGCCAGCAGTGAGTACCCCCTAGCGGGGTACACAGATACGCAGTATTTT.

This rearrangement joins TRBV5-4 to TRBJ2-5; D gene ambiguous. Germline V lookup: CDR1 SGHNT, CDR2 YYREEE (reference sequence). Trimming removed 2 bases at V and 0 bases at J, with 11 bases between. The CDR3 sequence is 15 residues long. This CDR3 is CASSLRLQYQETQYF. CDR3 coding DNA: TGTGCCAGCAGCTTACGCCTCCAGTACCAAGAGACCCAGTACTTC. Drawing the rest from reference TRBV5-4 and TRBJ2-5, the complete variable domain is ETGVTQSPTHLIKTRGQQVTLRCSSQSGHNTVSWYQQALGQGPQFIFQYYREEENGRGNFPPRFSGLQFPNYSSELNVNALELDDSALYLCASSLRLQYQETQYFGPGTRLLVL.

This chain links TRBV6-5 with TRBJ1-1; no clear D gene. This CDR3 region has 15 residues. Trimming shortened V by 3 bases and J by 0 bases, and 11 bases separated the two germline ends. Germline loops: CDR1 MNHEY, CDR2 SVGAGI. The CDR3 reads CASSYGPFMNTEAFF. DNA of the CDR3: TGTGCCAGCAGTTATGGTCCGTTCATGAACACTGAAGCTTTCTTT.

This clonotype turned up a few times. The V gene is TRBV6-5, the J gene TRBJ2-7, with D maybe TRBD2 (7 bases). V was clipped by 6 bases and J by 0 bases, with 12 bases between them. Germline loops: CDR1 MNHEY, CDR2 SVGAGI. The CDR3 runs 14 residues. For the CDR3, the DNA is TGTGCCAGCAGACGGGGGGCCGGCTCCTACGAGCAGTACTTC. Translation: CASRRGAGSYEQYF.

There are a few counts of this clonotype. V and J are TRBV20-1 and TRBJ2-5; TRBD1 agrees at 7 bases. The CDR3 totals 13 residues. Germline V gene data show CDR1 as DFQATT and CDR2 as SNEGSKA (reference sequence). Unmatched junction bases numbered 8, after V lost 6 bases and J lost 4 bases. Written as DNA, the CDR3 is TGCAGTGCCGACTCGACAGGGACAGAGACCCAGTACTTC. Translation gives CSADSTGTETQYF.

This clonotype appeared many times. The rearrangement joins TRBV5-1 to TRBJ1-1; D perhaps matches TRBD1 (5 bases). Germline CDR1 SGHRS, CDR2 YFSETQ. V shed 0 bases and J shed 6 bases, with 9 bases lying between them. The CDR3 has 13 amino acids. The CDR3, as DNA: TGCGCCAGCAGCTTGGATCCGACAGCTGAAGCTTTCTTT. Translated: CASSLDPTAEAFF.

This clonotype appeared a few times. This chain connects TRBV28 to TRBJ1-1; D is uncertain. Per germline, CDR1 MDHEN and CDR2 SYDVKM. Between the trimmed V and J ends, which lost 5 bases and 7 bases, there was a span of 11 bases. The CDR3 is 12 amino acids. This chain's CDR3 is CASSQAEGEAFF. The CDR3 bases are TGTGCCAGCAGTCAGGCGGAAGGTGAAGCTTTCTTT.

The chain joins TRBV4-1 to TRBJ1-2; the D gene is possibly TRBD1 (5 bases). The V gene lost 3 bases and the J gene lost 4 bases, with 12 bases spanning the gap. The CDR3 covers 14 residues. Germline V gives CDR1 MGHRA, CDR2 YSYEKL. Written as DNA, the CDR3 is TGCGCCAGCAGCCAGGGGGATCGGTTCTATGGCTACACCTTC. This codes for CASSQGDRFYGYTF.

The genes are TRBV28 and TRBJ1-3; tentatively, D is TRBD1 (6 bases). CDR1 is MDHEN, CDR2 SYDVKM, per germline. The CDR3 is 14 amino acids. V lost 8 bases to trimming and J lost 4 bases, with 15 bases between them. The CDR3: CASEAGAAGNTIYF. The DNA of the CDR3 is TGTGCCAGCGAAGCAGGGGCGGCCGGAAACACCATATATTTT.

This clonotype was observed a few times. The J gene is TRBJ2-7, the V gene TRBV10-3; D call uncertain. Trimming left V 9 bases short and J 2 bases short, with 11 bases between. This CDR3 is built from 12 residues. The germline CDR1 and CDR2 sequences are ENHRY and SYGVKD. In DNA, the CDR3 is TGTGCCATTGGACGGTATCCCTACGAGCAGTACGTC. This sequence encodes CAIGRYPYEQYV.

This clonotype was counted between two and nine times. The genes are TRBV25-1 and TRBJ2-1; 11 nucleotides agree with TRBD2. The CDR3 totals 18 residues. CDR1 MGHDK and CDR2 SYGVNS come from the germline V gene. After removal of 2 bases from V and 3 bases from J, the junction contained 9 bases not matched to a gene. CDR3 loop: CASSEGPVSGGVYNEQFF. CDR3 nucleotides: TGTGCCAGCAGTGAAGGGCCTGTTAGCGGGGGGGTCTACAATGAGCAGTTCTTC.